Reported below is one T cell receptor beta chain. Antigen unknown. Researchers ran the PCR with 60 Vbeta and 13 Jbeta primers. Clones were read by immunoSEQ multiplex PCR, and TCRdb kept only the in-frame ones, dropping some. The data show approximately 170,000 clones, about 65% seen once. Germline values: CDR1 SGHTA, CDR2 FQGTGA. The CDR3 loop spans 12 amino acids. V was pared by 6 bases and J by 6 bases, with 11 bases between. The data are from a study of cytomegalovirus exposure and HLA in healthy donors. Regarding the study as a whole: Common viral pathogens (according to a later analysis) appeared linked to several of the most significant clusters. A list of roughly 160 TCR beta chains associated with cytomegalovirus was given. Specificity of three CMV-associated chains for CMV antigens was verified in vitro.

Unrecorded immune exposure was likely among donors, who were nominally healthy when sampled. The chain combines TRBV7-3 with TRBJ1-2; no reliable D call. The sequence derives from a girl between 10 and 17 years old in good health and CMV-seronegative. Sequenced material: PBMCs. This CDR3 reads CASRPGKDGYTF. In DNA form, the CDR3 reads TGTGCCAGCAGGCCGGGGAAGGATGGCTACACCTTC.